The source of this T cell receptor (beta chain) is a study of graft-versus-host responses after intestinal transplantation (dated by TCRdb to about 2021). Regarding the study in general: The transplants that recipients received were multivisceral, liver-intestinal, or isolated intestinal. Every recipient was given anti-thymocyte globulin induction, then maintenance tacrolimus and steroids for 2 to 3 years. Graft-versus-host and host-versus-graft alloreactive T cell clones were tracked in the graft, circulation and bone marrow after intestinal transplantation using bulk TCR-beta CDR3 sequencing. To identify alloreactive clones, pre-transplant mixed lymphocyte reaction products were sequenced and compared with unstimulated pre-transplant donor and recipient T cells. A cohort of roughly 25 intestinal transplant recipients, including one retransplant, was enrolled, and 3 patients lacking pretransplant specimens were excluded. A peak of at least 4% donor T cells among recipient peripheral blood mononuclear cells was the definition used for donor T cell macrochimerism. Samples from a few later patients were sequenced in-house on an Illumina MiSeq with MiXCR processing rather than by the commercial service. General study outcomes and caveats: Conclusions were limited by the relatively low number and heterogeneity of intestinal transplant patients. Patients with donor T cell macrochimerism had high GvH to HvG T cell clonal ratios in their allografts. GvH clones were detected in recipient bone marrow, and some appeared earlier in ileal mucosa or blood, consistent with an intestinal mucosal origin. Early after transplant, peak levels of circulating GvH clones were found to be associated with declines in HvG clones.

To note about this clone: The antigen this receptor binds is unknown. No qualities accompany the bases; no much larger clone lies one base away.

The sample's time point, from its label and the paper: cells obtained before transplantation from donor or recipient. CD3+CD4+ and CD3+CD8+ populations were FACS-sorted from unstimulated pre-transplant donor and recipient cells taken from spleen or lymph nodes. From a lookup of the germline V gene (reference sequence), CDR1 and CDR2 are SEHNR and FQNEAQ. Spanning cysteine to phenylalanine, the CDR3 consists of 12 amino acids. The sequence is cut down to CDR3 DNA, 36 bases in frame from base 1. V lost 4 bases and J lost 4 bases; the stretch between them is 5 bases long. Library preparation employed the immunoSEQ multiplex PCR assay. For most patients, genomic DNA was isolated with the Qiagen DNeasy Blood and Tissue Kit and shipped frozen to Adaptive Biotechnologies for TCR sequencing. For most patients, high-throughput TCR-beta CDR3 sequencing of genomic DNA was performed by Adaptive Biotechnologies. Concerning the study's data processing: TCR sequencing data for roughly 17 patients were retrieved from Adaptive's ImmunoSEQ software; three other patients were processed with MiXCR and VDJtools. To correct CD4 versus CD8 sorting errors, any sequence found in both subsets at a frequency ratio below 5:1 was removed. CDR3 nucleotide sequences shared between donor and recipient were removed because their origin could not be assigned. To be classed as alloreactive, a clone needed at least 2-fold expansion over unstimulated cells and a minimum CFSE-low frequency of 0.002% (template counts) or 0.001% (read counts). Mappable clones were those detected in sequenced pre-transplant spleen, lymph node, or MLR CFSE-low populations of the donor or recipient. Cumulative frequency of alloreactive clones was calculated as a percentage of all sequences weighted by copy number. TCRdb provides this immuneACCESS table in a form limited to in-frame rearrangements. Some clones are lacking; in checked studies, under half of them reflect an unresolved V gene, and why the rest are absent is not known. That table gives V, J and clone size, and the DNA gave D and trimming. Recorded for this sample are 84,000 or so clones; roughly 84% of them occurred a single time. Under 9.5% of the sample is held by the ten biggest clonotypes.

The rearranged segments are TRBV7-9 and TRBJ2-1; the D gene assignment is ambiguous. This TCR came from a human donor who was the organ donor for an intestinal transplant. The sequenced sample was unstimulated CD8+ T cells sorted from spleen or lymph node cells, obtained before transplant. The CDR3 is CASSYEYNEQFF. The nucleotides read TGTGCCAGCAGCTACGAGTACAATGAGCAGTTCTTC.